This TCR beta chain appears in the sequencing data of a study of blood T cells in healthy people across ages. The CDR3 spans 13 residues. V gave up 6 bases and J gave up 5 bases, with 11 bases separating them. This clonotype has a handful of counts. Primers used in a second PCR of about 7 to 12 cycles were a sample-barcoded 5' primer and a J-beta primer mix. MiXCR, applied by TCRdb to the 5' RACE reads, yields one record per CDR3 protein. Among 1.5 million to 2 million distinct CDR3 sequences listed, approximately 32% were seen once. The origin of this receptor is a young woman in good health. The genes are TRBV12-3 or TRBV12-4 and TRBJ2-1; D uncertain. The sample consisted of blood. The CDR3 nucleotides read TGTGCCAGCAGGACGGACCAGCACAATGAGCAGTTCTTC. Translating it yields CASRTDQHNEQFF.